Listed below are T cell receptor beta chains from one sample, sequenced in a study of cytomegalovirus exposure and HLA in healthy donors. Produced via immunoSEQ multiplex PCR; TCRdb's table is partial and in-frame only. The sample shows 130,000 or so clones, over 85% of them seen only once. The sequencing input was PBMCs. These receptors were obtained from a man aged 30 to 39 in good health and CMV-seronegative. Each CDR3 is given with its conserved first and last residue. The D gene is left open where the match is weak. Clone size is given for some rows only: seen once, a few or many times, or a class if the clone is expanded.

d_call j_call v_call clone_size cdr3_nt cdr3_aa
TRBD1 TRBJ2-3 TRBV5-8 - TGTGCCAGCAGTACCGGGACAGGGGGTTTCACAGATACGCAGTATTTT CASSTGTGGFTDTQYF
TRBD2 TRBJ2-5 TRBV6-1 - TGTGCCAGCAGCCCTAGCGGGGGATGGGAGACCCAGTACTTC CASSPSGGWETQYF
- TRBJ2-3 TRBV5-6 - TGTGCCAGCAAGATACGGGCGGGGGCACTCACAGATACGCAGTATTTT CASKIRAGALTDTQYF
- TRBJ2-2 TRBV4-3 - TGCGCCAGCAGCCAAGCGGCAGGGTCGAACACCGGGGAGCTGTTTTTT CASSQAAGSNTGELFF
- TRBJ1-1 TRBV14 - TGTGCCAGCAGCCAGTCAGACAGGCCGAACACTGAAGCTTTCTTT CASSQSDRPNTEAFF
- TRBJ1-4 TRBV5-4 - TGTGCCAGCAGCTTGGGGCAGAATAATGAAAAACTGTTTTTT CASSLGQNNEKLFF
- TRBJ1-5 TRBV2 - TGTGCCAGCAGTGTGAGCGGCAGTCAGCCCCAGCATTTT CASSVSGSQPQHF
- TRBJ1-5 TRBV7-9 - TGTGCCAGCAGCTTGCGCGGGGATCAGCCCCAGCATTTT CASSLRGDQPQHF
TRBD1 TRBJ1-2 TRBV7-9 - TGTGCCAGCAGCTTAGGAGGACAGGGCCCGAGTGGCTACACCTTC CASSLGGQGPSGYTF
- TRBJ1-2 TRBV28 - TGTGCCAGCAGCTCAATGGACATCTATGGCTACACCTTC CASSSMDIYGYTF
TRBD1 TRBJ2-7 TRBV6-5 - TGTGCCAGCAAGACCCGGGACAGGGGGTCGTACGAGCAGTACTTC CASKTRDRGSYEQYF
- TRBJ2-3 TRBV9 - TGTGCCAGCAGACCCGGGAGGGGGCTAGATACGCAGTATTTT CASRPGRGLDTQYF
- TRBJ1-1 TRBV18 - TGTGCCAGCTCTCCCACAGGGATCACTGAAGCTTTCTTT CASSPTGITEAFF
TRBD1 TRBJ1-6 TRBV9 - TGTGCCAGCAGCGTTGACAGGGGAGGTTGGGGCTATAATTCACCCCTCCACTTT CASSVDRGGWGYNSPLHF
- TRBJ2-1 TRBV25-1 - TGTGCCAGCAGTGAATATACAGAGCAGTTCTTC CASSEYTEQFF
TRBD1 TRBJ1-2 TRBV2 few TGTGCCAGCCCAACAGGGGGCCCAGGGGGCTACACCTTC CASPTGGPGGYTF
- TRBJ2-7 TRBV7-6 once TGTGCCAGCAGCTTCGATGGGGTAGGGGGCTACGAGCAGTACTTC CASSFDGVGGYEQYF
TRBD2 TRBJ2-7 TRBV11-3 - TGTGCCAGCAGCGCAAGCGGGACGGTGCCATCCTACGAGCAGTACTTC CASSASGTVPSYEQYF
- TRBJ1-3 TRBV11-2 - TGTGCCAGCAGCCAATCGGGAGGAAACACCATATATTTT CASSQSGGNTIYF
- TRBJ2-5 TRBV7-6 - TGTGCCAGCAGCCCAACGGGGGAGACCCAGTACTTC CASSPTGETQYF
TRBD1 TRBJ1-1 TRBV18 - TGTGCCAGCTCACCAATACAGGGGATAAGTACTGAAGCTTTCTTT CASSPIQGISTEAFF
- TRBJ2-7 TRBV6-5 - TGTGCCAGCAGTTACTCTGCCGGGTACGAGCAGTACTTC CASSYSAGYEQYF
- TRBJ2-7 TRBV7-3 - TGTGCCAGCAGCTTAACTTCGTTTTACAACGAGCAGTACTTC CASSLTSFYNEQYF
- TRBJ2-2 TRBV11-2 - TGTGCCAGCAGCCCGGTGGTGGTTAACACCGGGGAGCTGTTTTTT CASSPVVVNTGELFF
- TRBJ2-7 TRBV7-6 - TGTGCCAGCAGCCGTAACAGGGACTACGAGCAGTACTTC CASSRNRDYEQYF
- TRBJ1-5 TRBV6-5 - TGTGCCAGCAGTCCAGGGGCCGGCAATCAGCCCCAGCATTTT CASSPGAGNQPQHF
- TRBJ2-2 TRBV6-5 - TGTGCCAGCAGTTACTCGACAGCCGGGGAGCTGTTTTTT CASSYSTAGELFF
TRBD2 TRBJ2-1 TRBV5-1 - TGCGCCAGCAGCCGGGAGGCTAGCGGGGGGTTGTTGTATGAGCAGTTCTTC CASSREASGGLLYEQFF
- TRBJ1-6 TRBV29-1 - TGCAGCGTGGAGACAGGCATCAATTCACCCCTCCACTTT CSVETGINSPLHF
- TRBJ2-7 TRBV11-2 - TGTGCCAGCAGAACCTCAGGGAAGGGGTACGAGCAGTACTTC CASRTSGKGYEQYF
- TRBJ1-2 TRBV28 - TGTGCCAGCATCGCGCGGGGGAATGGCTACACCTTC CASIARGNGYTF
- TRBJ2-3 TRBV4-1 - TGCGCCAGCACCGAAGGGTCCGGGGTAATTGATACGCAGTATTTT CASTEGSGVIDTQYF
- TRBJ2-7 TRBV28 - TGTGCCAGCAGTGTCCCCTCTACGGGTGAGCAGTACTTC CASSVPSTGEQYF
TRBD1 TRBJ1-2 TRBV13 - TGTGCCAGCAGCTTAGGCCGCGGCAGGGGGAACTATGGCTACACCTTC CASSLGRGRGNYGYTF
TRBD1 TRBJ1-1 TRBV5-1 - TGCGCCAGCAGCACCGGACAGGGGTCGCGGAACACTGAAGCTTTCTTT CASSTGQGSRNTEAFF
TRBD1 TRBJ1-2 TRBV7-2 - TGTGCCAGCAGCGCCACCCGGGGACAGGTCCCTAACTATGGCTACACCTTC CASSATRGQVPNYGYTF
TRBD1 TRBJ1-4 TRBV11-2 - TGTGCCAGCAGCTTATTACCGACAGGGGTAGACGAAAAACTGTTTTTT CASSLLPTGVDEKLFF
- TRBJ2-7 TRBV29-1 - TGCAGCGTTGGTGCAGGATACTTTTACGAGCAGTACTTC CSVGAGYFYEQYF
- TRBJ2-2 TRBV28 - TGTGCCAGCAGATCATTCGACAGGGCGGGGACCGGGGAGCTGTTTTTT CASRSFDRAGTGELFF
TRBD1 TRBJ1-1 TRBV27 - TGTGCCAGCAGTTTGGAGGGGGCGTATTCGGACACTGAAGCTTTCTTT CASSLEGAYSDTEAFF
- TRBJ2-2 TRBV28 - TGTGCCAGCCTCACTAACACCAACCCCCTGAACACCGGGGAGCTGTTTTTT CASLTNTNPLNTGELFF
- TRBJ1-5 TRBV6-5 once TGTGCCAGCAGTTACTCCCCGGGAGTTCAGCCCCAGCATTTT CASSYSPGVQPQHF
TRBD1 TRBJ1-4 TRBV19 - TGTGCCAGTACCTCTTCAGGACAGGGGAAATCTAATGAAAAACTGTTTTTT CASTSSGQGKSNEKLFF